The present T cell receptor beta chain was sequenced within a study of CD8 T cells in Susac syndrome. When the RNA was reverse transcribed, random hexamers were used with an input of about 0.5 to 1 ug. TCRdb analysed the immunoSEQ multiplex PCR reads with MiXCR anew, one entry per CDR3 protein. The sample lists around 190,000 distinct CDR3 sequences; approximately 95% were seen once. Germline assignment: CDR1 ENHRY and CDR2 SYGVKD. The CDR3 totals 13 residues. V dropped 7 bases and J dropped 2; count of bases not matched to a gene: 4. This clonotype was seen only once. The chain employs TRBV10-3 and TRBJ2-7; 8 bases align to TRBD1. Sample: CD4+ T cells from PBMCs. This TCR came from a human donor in good health. The CDR3 DNA reads as TGTGCCATCAAGGGACAGGCCCCCTACGAGCAGTACTTC. It is translated as CAIKGQAPYEQYF.